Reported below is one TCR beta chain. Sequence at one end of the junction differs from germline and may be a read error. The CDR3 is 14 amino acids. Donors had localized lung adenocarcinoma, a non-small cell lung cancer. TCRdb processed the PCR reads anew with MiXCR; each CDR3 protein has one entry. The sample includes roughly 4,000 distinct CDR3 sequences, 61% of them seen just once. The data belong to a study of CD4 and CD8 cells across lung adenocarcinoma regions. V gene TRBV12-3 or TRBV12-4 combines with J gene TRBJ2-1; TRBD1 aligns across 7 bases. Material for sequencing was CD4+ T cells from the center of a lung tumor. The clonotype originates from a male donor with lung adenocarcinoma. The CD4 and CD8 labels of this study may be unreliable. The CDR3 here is CASSSGTEYNEQFF. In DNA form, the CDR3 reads TGTGCCAGCAGTTCCGGGACAGAATACAATGAACAGTTCTTC.